These 12 T cell receptor beta chains originate from one sample sequenced in a study of T cell responses to AZD1222 COVID-19 vaccine. Profiling relied on immunoSEQ multiplex PCR, and the TCRdb table lists in-frame clones only, not all of them. The table includes 15,000 to 20,000 clones, over 85% detected once. The material was peripheral blood, obtained 28 days after the second AZD1222 dose. Every receptor here comes from an adult who received the AZD1222 COVID-19 vaccine.

The rearrangement uses TRBV6-5 and TRBJ1-5; D not certain. The ends were cut back, 0 bases at V and 2 bases at J, with 8 bases in the middle. Germline-derived CDR1 and CDR2 are MNHEY and SVGAGI. The CDR3 sequence is 15 residues long. The CDR3 DNA reads as TGTGCCAGCAGTTACTCGATAGCCGGCAATCAGCCCCAGCATTTT. The encoded protein is CASSYSIAGNQPQHF.

This clone has a handful of counts. J is TRBJ2-7 and V is TRBV18; D unresolved. Germline CDR1 reads KGHSH; CDR2 reads LQKENI. V was shortened by 0 bases and J by 2 bases, with 8 bases between the two germline ends. This CDR3 has 14 amino acids. The chain's CDR3 is CASSPPSWPYEQYV. DNA of the CDR3: TGTGCCAGCTCACCACCGTCATGGCCCTACGAGCAGTACGTC.

This chain connects TRBV7-9 to TRBJ1-6, with 11 bases fitting TRBD1. This CDR3 comprises 15 residues. In germline, CDR1 is SEHNR, CDR2 FQNEAQ (reference sequence). The V segment lost 5 bases and the J segment 13 bases; nucleotides outside the gene matches: 10. The CDR3 here is CASSASDRGRLPLHF. The CDR3 nucleotides read TGTGCCAGCAGCGCCTCGGACAGGGGGCGCCTCCCCCTCCACTTT.

The gene calls are TRBV5-1 and TRBJ2-5, with 15 bases aligning to TRBD2. CDR1 SGHRS and CDR2 YFSETQ come from the germline V gene. V shed 3 bases and J 5 bases; nucleotides not matched to a gene: 5. The CDR3 covers 16 residues. The CDR3 sequence: CASSWTSGRAEETQYF. The DNA for the CDR3 is TGCGCCAGCAGCTGGACTAGCGGGAGGGCCGAGGAGACCCAGTACTTC.

The rearrangement uses TRBV12-5 and TRBJ2-5; 14 bases fit TRBD2. V shed 7 bases, J shed 3 bases, and the junction held 10 bases outside the gene matches. This CDR3 comprises 17 residues. Germline lookup yields CDR1 LGHNT and CDR2 FRNRAP. The CDR3 DNA follows: TGTGCTAGTGCCCGGGGACTAGCGGGAGCTGTGGAAGAGACCCAGTACTTC. Translated: CASARGLAGAVEETQYF.

This chain joins TRBV11-1 and TRBJ2-1; D possibly uses TRBD1 or TRBD2 (6 bases each). Germline V lookup: CDR1 SGHAT, CDR2 FQDESV (reference sequence). The CDR3 totals 12 residues. V was pared by 5 bases and J by 8 bases, with 10 bases between. CDR3 sequence: CASSLGGDEQFF. The CDR3, as DNA: TGTGCCAGCAGCCTCGGGGGCGATGAGCAGTTCTTC.

V gene TRBV19 combines with J gene TRBJ1-2, with TRBD1 matching 8 bases. CDR1 LNHDA and CDR2 SQIVND come from the germline V gene (reference sequence). CDR3 length: 14 amino acids. Unmatched junction bases numbered 13, after V lost 5 bases and J lost 11 bases. The CDR3 is CASSQRDRPLSYTF. For the CDR3, the DNA is TGTGCCAGTAGTCAAAGGGACAGGCCCCTTTCTTACACCTTC.

The chain is built from TRBV27 and TRBJ1-2; maybe TRBD1 (6 bases). The V and J ends lost 5 bases and 6 bases respectively, with 25 bases between them. The CDR3 spans 17 residues. Germline CDR1 and CDR2: MNHEY and SMNVEV (reference sequence). The CDR3 sequence is CASSPSGARGRGDGYTF. Here the CDR3 DNA reads TGTGCCAGCAGTCCGAGTGGGGCCAGGGGCCGAGGGGATGGCTACACCTTC.

CDR3 residues: CASSYLAGGYEQYF. The CDR3 DNA reads as TGTGCCAGCAGTTACCTAGCGGGAGGCTACGAGCAGTACTTC. The chain is built from TRBV6-6 and TRBJ2-7; 11 positions match TRBD2. The trim removed 2 bases at V and 3 bases at J, leaving 0 bases unmatched. Germline V gene lookup returns CDR1 MNHNY and CDR2 SVGAGI (reference sequence). This CDR3 is 14 amino acids long.

This sequence joins TRBV29-1 and TRBJ1-5; D is undetermined. From germline, CDR1 is SQVTM and CDR2 ANQGSEA. The CDR3 has 14 amino acids. Trimming cost V 5 bases and J 1 base, with 12 bases left between them. CDR3: CSVTSAGSNQPQHF. CDR3 nucleotides: TGCAGCGTTACCTCGGCGGGGAGCAATCAGCCCCAGCATTTT.

CDR3 sequence: CASSRRGLAANRAYEQYF. CDR3 DNA: TGTGCCAGCAGCCGGCGGGGACTAGCGGCAAATCGGGCCTACGAGCAGTACTTC. The rearrangement uses TRBV5-8 and TRBJ2-7; TRBD2 aligns across 11 bases. This CDR3 region has 18 residues. Germline V CDR1 and CDR2: SGHTS, YDEGEE. V shed 4 bases and J 2 bases; nucleotides not matched to a gene: 14.

The CDR3 sequence is CATSDLNYGYTF. The CDR3, as DNA: TGTGCCACCAGTGATCTCAACTATGGCTACACCTTC. The rearrangement links TRBV24-1 to TRBJ1-2, with D hard to call. This CDR3 has 12 amino acids. Per germline, CDR1 KGHDR and CDR2 SFDVKD. The germline V and J ends were trimmed by 3 bases and 2 bases, with 3 bases remaining between them.